This TCR beta chain was recorded in a study of T cells in Graves' hyperthyroidism and ophthalmopathy. Background on the study: Prior to any treatment, at the point of initial diagnosis, peripheral blood was collected. Whole-study findings and limits: Clonotypes that were expanded in thyroid above 0.001 mostly appeared in blood too.

In germline, CDR1 is MDHEN, CDR2 SYDVKM. The CDR3 spans 16 residues. V lost 8 bases and J lost 4, with 22 bases in between. The source material, RNA transcripts, was used to amplify TCR beta CDR3 regions. HTBI primers were employed in a first-round RT-PCR of the TCR CDR3. TCRdb itself ran the multiplex PCR reads through MiXCR, one entry per CDR3 protein. The table shows about 610,000 distinct CDR3 sequences, with around 15% occurring only once. This clonotype came up a few times. Its cognate antigen is unknown. The chain joins TRBV28 to TRBJ2-3; no definite D call. The sequenced material came from blood. This clonotype was sampled from a woman in her thirties or forties with Graves' ophthalmopathy. The CDR3 DNA sequence: TGTGCCAGCCCCCCCGGGCACCTTGGTGGGTCAGATACGCAGTATTTT. As protein: CASPPGHLGGSDTQYF.